The next 22 T cell receptor beta chains were all read from a single sample in a study of response to subunit inactivated influenza vaccine. One entry per CDR3 protein, called by TCRdb with MiXCR from the RT-PCR reads. Seen here are 860,000 or so distinct CDR3 sequences, 21% observed once, and the top ten hold 10%. This specimen consisted of PBMCs from blood, obtained roughly 5 days after vaccination. These receptor sequences come from a man in his fifties or sixties who received an inactivated influenza vaccine.

This sequence joins TRBV2 and TRBJ1-1, with 7 bases fitting TRBD1. Trimming took 4 bases from V and 10 from J; bases not matched to a gene: 0. The germline V gene has CDR1 SNHLY and CDR2 FYNNEI. The CDR3 extends over 10 amino acids. The CDR3 nucleotides are TGTGCCAGCAGTGGGGACAGAGCTTTCTTT. It codes for CASSGDRAFF.

This sequence joins TRBV20-1 and TRBJ2-5, with 11 nucleotides matching TRBD2. The junction had 5 bases not matched to a gene; V was cut back by 2 bases and J by 3 bases. Germline V gene data show CDR1 as DFQATT and CDR2 as SNEGSKA (reference sequence). This CDR3 is 15 amino acids long. The CDR3 region is CSARILAGVKETQYF. The CDR3 DNA reads TGCAGTGCTAGAATACTAGCGGGAGTTAAAGAGACCCAGTACTTC.

This chain joins TRBV20-1 and TRBJ2-1, with 10 bases identical to TRBD2. The CDR3 extends over 16 amino acids. The ends lost 0 bases at V and 10 bases at J; junction bases unmatched: 12. Germline V gene lookup returns CDR1 DFQATT and CDR2 SNEGSKA (reference sequence). The CDR3 DNA follows: TGCAGTGCTAGAGATCGCACTAGCGGGGCTCGGAGAGAGCAGTTCTTC. Protein sequence: CSARDRTSGARREQFF.

V gene TRBV7-8 combines with J gene TRBJ2-3; tentative D call: TRBD1 (5 bases). The CDR3 is 16 amino acids. Trimming pared 3 bases from V and 1 base from J, leaving 14 bases between. Germline values: CDR1 SGHVS, CDR2 FQNEAQ. As DNA, the CDR3 is TGTGCCAGCAGCTTCGCCCAAGGGGTACGCACAGATACGCAGTATTTT. Protein: CASSFAQGVRTDTQYF.

The genes are TRBV5-1 and TRBJ1-4; 7 nucleotides match TRBD1. Germline CDR1 is SGHRS and CDR2 is YFSETQ. Germline trimming cut 4 bases from V and 3 bases from J; bases unmatched to any gene: 6. The CDR3 runs to 15 residues. The CDR3 here is CASSTWTGSNEKLFF. The CDR3 nucleotides read TGCGCCAGCAGCACATGGACAGGATCTAATGAAAAACTGTTTTTT.

This chain links TRBV20-1 with TRBJ2-7, with D perhaps matching TRBD2 (6 bases). V was clipped by 4 bases and J by 0 bases, with 13 bases between them. CDR3 length equals 14 residues. Germline V gene lookup returns CDR1 DFQATT and CDR2 SNEGSKA (reference sequence). Here the CDR3 reads CSATRGTLSYEQYF. The CDR3 DNA sequence: TGCAGTGCTACTCGCGGGACCCTCTCCTACGAGCAGTACTTC.

J is TRBJ2-7 and V is TRBV6-1; 11 nucleotides agree with TRBD2. J gave up 6 bases and V 3 bases, and 7 bases lay outside the gene matches. This CDR3 spans 15 amino acids. CDR1 is MNHNS and CDR2 is SASEGT in the germline V gene. The CDR3 protein is CASSDKTSGMGEQYF. Here the CDR3 DNA reads TGTGCCAGCAGTGACAAGACTAGCGGGATGGGCGAGCAGTACTTC.

This clonotype appeared a few times. The CDR3, as DNA: TGCGCCAGCACCTCGGGAGGGCCTTACGAGCAGTACTTC. As protein: CASTSGGPYEQYF. V is TRBV5-1 and J is TRBJ2-7; TRBD2 aligns across 8 bases. The CDR3 is 13 residues long. Germline CDR1 reads SGHRS; CDR2 reads YFSETQ. V shed 6 bases, J shed 4 bases, and the junction held 6 bases outside the gene matches.

This clonotype has more than one count but fewer than ten. V usage is TRBV7-2 and J usage is TRBJ1-3; weak D call: TRBD1 (5 bases). The V and J ends lost 0 bases and 4 bases respectively, with 10 bases between them. This CDR3 has 15 residues. Per germline, CDR1 SGHTA and CDR2 FQGNSA. This CDR3 reads CASSLAGTGGNTIYF. The CDR3 region has the DNA TGTGCCAGCAGCTTAGCGGGGACGGGAGGAAACACCATATATTTT.

The chain is built from TRBV6-5 and TRBJ2-3; TRBD1 might be the D (6 bases). The CDR3 has 12 amino acids. With 10 bases removed from V and 4 bases from J, the gap between germline ends came to 12 bases. Germline-derived CDR1 and CDR2 are MNHEY and SVGAGI. In DNA form, the CDR3 reads TGTGCCATCACAGGGTGGGCAGATACGCAGTATTTT. It codes for CAITGWADTQYF.

This clonotype was observed at least ten times. V is TRBV12-3 or TRBV12-4 and J is TRBJ1-1; a weak D match, TRBD1 (5 bases). The CDR3 has 11 amino acids. V shed 7 bases and J shed 7 bases, with 10 bases lying between them. The CDR3: CASTQGLEAFF. CDR3 nucleotides: TGTGCCAGCACCCAGGGTCTTGAAGCTTTCTTT.

The CDR3 DNA follows: TGTGCCAGCAGTTCATTTACAGGGGACGAGCAGTACTTC. Translated: CASSSFTGDEQYF. The chain uses TRBV27 and TRBJ2-7; 7 positions agree with TRBD1. J lost 5 bases, V lost 4 bases, and 5 bases had no gene match. The germline V gene encodes CDR1 MNHEY and CDR2 SMNVEV (reference sequence). The CDR3 length is 13 residues.

There are a few counts of this clonotype. The V call is TRBV6-1, the J call TRBJ2-1; 8 bases line up with TRBD2. Looked up from germline, CDR1 is MNHNS and CDR2 is SASEGT. With V trimmed by 6 bases and J by 9 bases, 13 bases remained unmatched. This CDR3 has 15 residues. The CDR3 region is CASSLNSGVASEQFF. The DNA of the CDR3 is TGTGCCAGCAGCCTGAATAGCGGGGTGGCTAGTGAGCAGTTCTTC.

The V and J genes are TRBV4-3 and TRBJ1-3; TRBD1 matches 8 bases. This CDR3 has 14 amino acids. Germline V gene sequence: CDR1 LGHNA, CDR2 YSLEER. V dropped 4 bases and J dropped 4; count of bases not matched to a gene: 3. This chain's CDR3 is CASSLDREGNTIYF. CDR3 DNA sequence: TGCGCCAGCAGCCTGGACAGGGAAGGAAACACCATATATTTT.

The V call is TRBV5-1, the J call TRBJ1-5, with TRBD1 matching over 8 bases. Germline assignment: CDR1 SGHRS and CDR2 YFSETQ. This CDR3 is built from 15 residues. V was clipped by 1 base and J by 4 bases; unmatched bases: 4. The CDR3 nucleotides read TGCGCCAGCAGCTTGAAAACAGGGGGAAATCAGCCCCAGCATTTT. The encoded protein is CASSLKTGGNQPQHF. The variable domain in full, completed from reference TRBV5-1 and TRBJ1-5, reads KAGVTQTPRYLIKTRGQQVTLSCSPISGHRSVSWYQQTPGQGLQFLFEYFSETQRNKGNFPGRFSGRQFSNSRSEMNVSTLELGDSALYLCASSLKTGGNQPQHFGDGTRLSIL.

This clonotype was picked up a small number of times. A read error may account for a junction end that differs from germline. The rearrangement links TRBV12-3 or TRBV12-4 to TRBJ2-1; D gene unclear. The CDR3 loop spans 11 amino acids. CDR3 in amino acids: CASSIYKEQFF. CDR3 coding DNA: TGTGCCAGCAGTATCTACAAAGAGCAGTTCTTC.

This clonotype occurred a few times. The J gene is TRBJ1-5, the V gene TRBV29-1; 7 bases line up with TRBD1. Per germline, CDR1 SQVTM and CDR2 ANQGSEA. The J segment lost 7 bases and the V segment lost 5 bases, leaving 8 bases of the junction unmatched. The CDR3 has 13 amino acids. The DNA for the CDR3 is TGCAGCGTTAGTACAGGGGTGGGCCAGCCCCAGCATTTT. This sequence encodes CSVSTGVGQPQHF. Full variable domain (missing parts from reference TRBV29-1 and TRBJ1-5): SAVISQKPSRDICQRGTSLTIQCQVDSQVTMMFWYRQQPGQSLTLIATANQGSEATYESGFVIDKFPISRPNLTFSTLTVSNMSPEDSSIYLCSVSTGVGQPQHFGDGTRLSIL.

This clonotype was recorded a few times. CDR3 DNA: TGCGCCAGCAGCCAAGAGCCCGGACAGTACACCGGGGAGCTGTTTTTT. It is translated as CASSQEPGQYTGELFF. The chain joins TRBV4-3 to TRBJ2-2; D might be TRBD1 (6 bases). The germline gives CDR1 LGHNA, CDR2 YSLEER. CDR3 length equals 16 residues. Trimming left V 0 bases short and J 3 bases short, with 11 bases between.

This clonotype was seen more than once but under ten times. V gene TRBV20-1 combines with J gene TRBJ1-4, with D unclear. The CDR3 covers 12 residues. Trimming shortened V by 6 bases and J by 8 bases, and 13 bases separated the two germline ends. CDR1 and CDR2 from the germline V gene are DFQATT and SNEGSKA (reference sequence). CDR3 in DNA: TGCAGTGCCCCCGTGTTAGCCGAAAAACTGTTTTTT. Translating gives CSAPVLAEKLFF.

The genes are TRBV28 and TRBJ2-1; D perhaps matches TRBD2 (5 bases). Germline V CDR1 and CDR2: MDHEN, SYDVKM. CDR3 length: 16 residues. Trimming removed 5 bases at V and 0 bases at J, with 14 bases between. The CDR3 DNA sequence: TGTGCCAGCAGTCCGGTGGGTACTAGCTCCTACAATGAGCAGTTCTTC. Translation gives CASSPVGTSSYNEQFF.

The chain links TRBV20-1 to TRBJ2-3; 8 bases agree with TRBD1. Losses at the gene ends were 6 bases for V and 9 bases for J; bases not matched to a gene: 20. The CDR3 has 16 amino acids. Germline V gene data show CDR1 as DFQATT and CDR2 as SNEGSKA (reference sequence). For the CDR3, the DNA is TGCAGTGCCCCGAGTAATTATGGACAGGGTGCATGGACGCAGTATTTT. This codes for CSAPSNYGQGAWTQYF.

The table lists this clonotype with a few counts. The rearrangement links TRBV4-3 to TRBJ2-2; 11 bases match TRBD2. The germline gives CDR1 LGHNA, CDR2 YSLEER. Trimming removed 0 bases from V and 4 bases from J; junction bases left unmatched: 7. The CDR3 extends over 18 amino acids. The CDR3 region is CASSQDRVLAGGTGELFF. In nucleotides, the CDR3 is TGCGCCAGCAGCCAAGATCGAGTGCTAGCGGGAGGCACCGGGGAGCTGTTTTTT.